This TCR beta chain was observed in a study of identical twins. A universal primer site was incorporated via template switching, and the cDNA contained unique molecular identifiers. TCRdb passed the 5' RACE reads through MiXCR, listing each CDR3 protein once. The profile shows approximately 600,000 distinct CDR3 sequences, more than 9% of them singletons. The germline V gene has CDR1 MGHRA and CDR2 YSYEKL. The CDR3 is 15 amino acids. The germline V and J ends were trimmed by 0 bases and 0 bases, with 7 bases remaining between them. Comments on this clonotype: Its antigen is still unknown.

Notes on the study in general: Out-of-frame alpha sequences common to twins were enriched for low generation probability. Out-of-frame beta chain sequences displayed weaker excess sharing between twins. Partial confounding of zero-insertion analyses by invariant MAIT and iNKT cells was possible.

In addition, the sample was reused for a study of yellow fever vaccine responses in identical twins.

The chain has TRBV4-1 and TRBJ2-3; possibly TRBD2 for D (5 bases). The TCR originated in a woman younger than 35 in good health. Sequencing was done on a sample of PBMCs. Here the CDR3 DNA reads TGCGCCAGCAGCCAAGAACGGACTAGCACAGATACGCAGTATTTT. Protein product: CASSQERTSTDTQYF.